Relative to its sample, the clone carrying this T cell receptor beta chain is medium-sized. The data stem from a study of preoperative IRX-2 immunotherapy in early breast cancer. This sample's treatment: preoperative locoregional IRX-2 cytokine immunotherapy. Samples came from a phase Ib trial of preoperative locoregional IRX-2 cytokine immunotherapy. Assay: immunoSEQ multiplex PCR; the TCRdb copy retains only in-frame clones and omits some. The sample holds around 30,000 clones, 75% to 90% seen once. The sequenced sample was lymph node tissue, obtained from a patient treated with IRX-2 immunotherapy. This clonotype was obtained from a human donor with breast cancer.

CDR3 region: CASNGGFTGELFF. The CDR3 DNA sequence: TGTGCCAGTAATGGCGGGTTCACCGGGGAGCTGTTTTTT. This sequence joins TRBV19 and TRBJ2-2; a weak D match, TRBD2 (5 bases). The CDR3 loop spans 13 amino acids. Germline V gives CDR1 LNHDA, CDR2 SQIVND (reference sequence). Between the trimmed V and J ends, which lost 7 bases and 4 bases, there was a span of 10 bases.